This T cell receptor (beta chain) came from a study of cytomegalovirus exposure and HLA in healthy donors. Whole-study results and caveats: Whilst most TCR sequences proved rare, a subset of public TCRs occurred across many donors. CMV serostatus was the only recorded immune exposure for donors. Reports showed the classifier diagnosing cytomegalovirus status with high specificity and sensitivity. Earlier analysis found most TCR beta V segments productive about 87% or about 30% of the time.

Use of 60 Vbeta and 13 Jbeta primers characterized the PCR. Some clones are missing from TCRdb's copy, which holds only in-frame ones; the method was immunoSEQ multiplex PCR. The table counts just under 90,000 clones; about 5.5% lies in the top ten. CDR1 LNHDA and CDR2 SQIVND come from the germline V gene (reference sequence). Between the trimmed V and J ends, which lost 10 bases and 2 bases, there was a span of 15 bases. There are 13 residues in the CDR3. Of note for this clone: Antigen: not known.

Material: PBMCs. This sequence originates from a girl aged 10-17 years in good health and CMV-seropositive. V gene TRBV19 combines with J gene TRBJ2-7; possibly TRBD1 for D (6 bases). The CDR3 DNA follows: TGTGCCACCAAGGGGGATACGGCCTACGAGCAGTACTTC. Encoded protein: CATKGDTAYEQYF.